This T cell receptor beta chain is drawn from a study of blood T cell repertoires in COVID-19. Libraries were prepared by immunoSEQ multiplex PCR; TCRdb keeps only in-frame clonotypes and omits some of them. The profile covers more than 300,000 clones, with about 90% appearing a single time and under 1.1% taken by the ten largest. The sequenced sample was peripheral blood. The receptor's source is a middle-aged woman with COVID-19, enrolled during active disease.

This CDR3 reads CASSQDSEYLAGEKSHNEQFF. For the CDR3, the DNA is TGCGCCAGCAGCCAAGATTCAGAGTACTTGGCGGGAGAGAAATCCCACAATGAGCAGTTCTTC. The chain has TRBV4-3 and TRBJ2-1, with 7 bases lining up with TRBD2. The CDR3 has 21 amino acids. The V and J ends lost 0 bases and 5 bases, in that order; junction bases with no gene match: 22. Germline V gene data show CDR1 as LGHNA and CDR2 as YSLEER.